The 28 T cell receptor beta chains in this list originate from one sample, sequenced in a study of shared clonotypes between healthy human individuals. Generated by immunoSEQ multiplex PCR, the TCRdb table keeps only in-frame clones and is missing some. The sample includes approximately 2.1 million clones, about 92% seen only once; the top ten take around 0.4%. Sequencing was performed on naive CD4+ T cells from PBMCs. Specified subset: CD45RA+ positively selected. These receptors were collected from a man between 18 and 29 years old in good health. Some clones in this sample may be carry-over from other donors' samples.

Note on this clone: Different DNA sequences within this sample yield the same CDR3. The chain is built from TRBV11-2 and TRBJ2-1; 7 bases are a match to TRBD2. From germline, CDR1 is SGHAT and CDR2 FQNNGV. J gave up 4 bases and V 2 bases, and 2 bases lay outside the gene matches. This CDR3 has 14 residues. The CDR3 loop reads CASSLPGGYNEQFF. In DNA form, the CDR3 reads TGTGCCAGCAGCTTACCGGGAGGTTACAATGAGCAGTTCTTC.

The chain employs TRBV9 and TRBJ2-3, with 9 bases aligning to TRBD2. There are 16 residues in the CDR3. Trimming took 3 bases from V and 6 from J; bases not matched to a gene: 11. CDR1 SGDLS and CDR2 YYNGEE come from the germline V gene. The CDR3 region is CASSGGLAGVVDTQYF. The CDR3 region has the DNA TGTGCCAGCAGCGGGGGATTAGCGGGAGTGGTCGATACGCAGTATTTT.

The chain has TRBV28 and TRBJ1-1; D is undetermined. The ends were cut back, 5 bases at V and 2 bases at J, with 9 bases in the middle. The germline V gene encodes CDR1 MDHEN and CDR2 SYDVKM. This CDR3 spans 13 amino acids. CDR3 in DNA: TGTGCCAGCAGTGCCGCACACAACACTGAAGCTTTCTTT. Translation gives CASSAAHNTEAFF.

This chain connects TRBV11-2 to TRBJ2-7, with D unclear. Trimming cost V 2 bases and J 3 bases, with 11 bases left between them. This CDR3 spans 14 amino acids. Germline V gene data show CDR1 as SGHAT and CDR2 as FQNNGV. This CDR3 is CASSLSPASYEQYF. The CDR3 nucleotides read TGTGCCAGCAGCTTAAGTCCGGCTAGCTACGAGCAGTACTTC.

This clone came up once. The CDR3 DNA reads as TGTGCCAGTAGTAGGGCCGGGACAGGGGGTGGCTACACCTTC. Amino acids: CASSRAGTGGGYTF. This chain links TRBV19 with TRBJ1-2; 11 bases fit TRBD1. Germline CDR1 and CDR2: LNHDA and SQIVND (reference sequence). The V and J ends lost 4 bases and 7 bases, in that order; junction bases with no gene match: 5. The CDR3 totals 14 residues. Complete variable domain (other parts from reference TRBV19 and TRBJ1-2): DGGITQSPKYLFRKEGQNVTLSCEQNLNHDAMYWYRQDPGQGLRLIYYSQIVNDFQKGDIAEGYSVSREKKESFPLTVTSAQKNPTAFYLCASSRAGTGGGYTFGSGTRLTVV.

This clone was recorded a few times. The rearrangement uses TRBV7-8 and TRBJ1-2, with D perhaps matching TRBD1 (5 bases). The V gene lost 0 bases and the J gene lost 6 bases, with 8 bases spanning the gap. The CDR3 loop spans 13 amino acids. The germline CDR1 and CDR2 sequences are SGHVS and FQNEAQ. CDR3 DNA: TGTGCCAGCAGCTTAGCCAGGGACGATGGCTACACCTTC. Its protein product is CASSLARDDGYTF.

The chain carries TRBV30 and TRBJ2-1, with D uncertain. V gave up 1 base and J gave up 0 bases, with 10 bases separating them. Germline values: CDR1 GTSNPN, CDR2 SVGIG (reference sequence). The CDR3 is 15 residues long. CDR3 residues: CAWSDRGSSYNEQFF. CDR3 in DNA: TGTGCCTGGAGTGACCGAGGTAGCTCCTACAATGAGCAGTTCTTC.

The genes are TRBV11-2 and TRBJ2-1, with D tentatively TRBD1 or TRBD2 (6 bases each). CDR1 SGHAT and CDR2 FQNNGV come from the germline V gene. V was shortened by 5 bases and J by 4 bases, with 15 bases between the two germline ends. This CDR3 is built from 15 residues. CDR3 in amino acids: CASSPGASAYNEQFF. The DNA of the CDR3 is TGTGCCAGCAGCCCAGGGGCTAGCGCGTACAATGAGCAGTTCTTC.

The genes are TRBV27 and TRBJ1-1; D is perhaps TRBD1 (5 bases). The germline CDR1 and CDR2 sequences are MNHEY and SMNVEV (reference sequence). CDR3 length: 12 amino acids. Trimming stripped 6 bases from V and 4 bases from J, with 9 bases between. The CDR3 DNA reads TGTGCCAGCAGCAGGACACCCACTGAAGCTTTCTTT. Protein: CASSRTPTEAFF.

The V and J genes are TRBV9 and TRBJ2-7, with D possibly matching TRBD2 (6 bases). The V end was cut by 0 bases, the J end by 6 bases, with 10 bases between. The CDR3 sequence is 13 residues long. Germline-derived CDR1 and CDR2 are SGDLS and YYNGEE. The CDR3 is CASSVVRGGEQYF. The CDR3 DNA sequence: TGTGCCAGCAGCGTAGTTCGGGGAGGCGAGCAGTACTTC. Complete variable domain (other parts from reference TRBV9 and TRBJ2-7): DSGVTQTPKHLITATGQRVTLRCSPRSGDLSVYWYQQSLDQGLQFLIQYYNGEERAKGNILERFSAQQFPDLHSELNLSSLELGDSALYFCASSVVRGGEQYFGPGTRLTVT.

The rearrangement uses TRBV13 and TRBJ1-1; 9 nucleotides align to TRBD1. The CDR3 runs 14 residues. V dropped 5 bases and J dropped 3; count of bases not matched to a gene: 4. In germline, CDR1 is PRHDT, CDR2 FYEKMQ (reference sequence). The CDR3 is CASSPDRGDTEAFF. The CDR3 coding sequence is TGTGCCAGCAGCCCGGACAGGGGAGACACTGAAGCTTTCTTT.

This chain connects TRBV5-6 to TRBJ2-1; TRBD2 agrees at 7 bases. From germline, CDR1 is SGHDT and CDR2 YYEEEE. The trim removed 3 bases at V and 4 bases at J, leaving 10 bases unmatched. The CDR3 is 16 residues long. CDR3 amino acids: CASSYGQTGGYNEQFF. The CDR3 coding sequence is TGTGCCAGCAGCTACGGGCAGACCGGGGGGTACAATGAGCAGTTCTTC.

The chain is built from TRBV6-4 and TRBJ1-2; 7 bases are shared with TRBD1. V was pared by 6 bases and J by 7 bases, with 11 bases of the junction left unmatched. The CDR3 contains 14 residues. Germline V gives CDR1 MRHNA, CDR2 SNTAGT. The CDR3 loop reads CASSRDSQGLGYTF. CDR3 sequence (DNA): TGTGCCAGCAGCCGGGACAGCCAAGGGCTTGGCTACACCTTC.

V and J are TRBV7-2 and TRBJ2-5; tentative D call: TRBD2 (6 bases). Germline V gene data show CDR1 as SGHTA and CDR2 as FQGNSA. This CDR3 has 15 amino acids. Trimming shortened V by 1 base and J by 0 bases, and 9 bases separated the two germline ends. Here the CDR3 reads CASSLGLAYQETQYF. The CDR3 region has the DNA TGTGCCAGCAGCTTAGGTCTAGCGTACCAAGAGACCCAGTACTTC. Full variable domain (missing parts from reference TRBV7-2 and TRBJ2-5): GAGVSQSPSNKVTEKGKDVELRCDPISGHTALYWYRQSLGQGLEFLIYFQGNSAPDKSGLPSDRFSAERTGGSVSTLTIQRTQQEDSAVYLCASSLGLAYQETQYFGPGTRLLVL.

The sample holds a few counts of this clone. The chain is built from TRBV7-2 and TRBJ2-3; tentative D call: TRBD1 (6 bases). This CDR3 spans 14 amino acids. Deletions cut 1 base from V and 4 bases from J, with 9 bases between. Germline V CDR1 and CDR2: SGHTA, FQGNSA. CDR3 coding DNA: TGTGCCAGCAGCTTAGAACAGGGTCCAGATACGCAGTATTTT. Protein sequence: CASSLEQGPDTQYF. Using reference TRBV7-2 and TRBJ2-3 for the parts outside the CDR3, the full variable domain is GAGVSQSPSNKVTEKGKDVELRCDPISGHTALYWYRQSLGQGLEFLIYFQGNSAPDKSGLPSDRFSAERTGGSVSTLTIQRTQQEDSAVYLCASSLEQGPDTQYFGPGTRLTVL.

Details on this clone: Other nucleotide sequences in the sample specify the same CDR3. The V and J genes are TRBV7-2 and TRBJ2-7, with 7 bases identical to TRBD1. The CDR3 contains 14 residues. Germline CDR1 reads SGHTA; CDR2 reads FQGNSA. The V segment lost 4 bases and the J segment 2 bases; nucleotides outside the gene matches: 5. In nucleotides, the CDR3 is TGTGCCAGCAGCTCTAGACAGGGCCCCTACGAGCAGTACTTC. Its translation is CASSSRQGPYEQYF.

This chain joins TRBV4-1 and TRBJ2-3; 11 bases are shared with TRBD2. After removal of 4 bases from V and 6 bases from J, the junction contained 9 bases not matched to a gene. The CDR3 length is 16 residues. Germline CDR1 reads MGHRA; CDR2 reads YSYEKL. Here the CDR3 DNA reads TGCGCCAGCAGCCCCGTGACTAGCGGGATACCGGATACGCAGTATTTT. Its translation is CASSPVTSGIPDTQYF.

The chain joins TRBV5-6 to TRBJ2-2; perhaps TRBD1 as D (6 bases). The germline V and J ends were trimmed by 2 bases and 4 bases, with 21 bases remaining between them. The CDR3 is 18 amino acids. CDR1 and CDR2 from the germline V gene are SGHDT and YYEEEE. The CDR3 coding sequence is TGTGCCAGCAGCTTTGTTGGAGTCAGGGGCGGAGGCACCGGGGAGCTGTTTTTT. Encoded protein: CASSFVGVRGGGTGELFF.

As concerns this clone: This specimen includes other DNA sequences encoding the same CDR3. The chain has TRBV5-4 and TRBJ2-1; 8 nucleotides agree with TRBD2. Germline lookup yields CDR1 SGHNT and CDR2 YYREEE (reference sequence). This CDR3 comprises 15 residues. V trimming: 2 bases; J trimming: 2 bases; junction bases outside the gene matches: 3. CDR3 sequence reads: CASSLGAGAYNEQFF. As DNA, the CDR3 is TGTGCCAGCAGCTTAGGAGCGGGGGCCTACAATGAGCAGTTCTTC.

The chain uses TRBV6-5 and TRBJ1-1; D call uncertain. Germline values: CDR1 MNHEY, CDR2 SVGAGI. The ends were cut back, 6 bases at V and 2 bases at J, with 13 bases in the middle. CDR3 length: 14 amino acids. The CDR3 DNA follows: TGTGCCAGCAGCAGAGGACGGTTTAACACTGAAGCTTTCTTT. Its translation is CASSRGRFNTEAFF.

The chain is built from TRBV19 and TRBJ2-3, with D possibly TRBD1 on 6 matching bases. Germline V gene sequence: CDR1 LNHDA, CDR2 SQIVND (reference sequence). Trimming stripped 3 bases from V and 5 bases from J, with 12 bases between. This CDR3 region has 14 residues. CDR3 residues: CASSMPVQGDTQYF. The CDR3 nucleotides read TGTGCCAGTAGTATGCCTGTACAGGGAGATACGCAGTATTTT. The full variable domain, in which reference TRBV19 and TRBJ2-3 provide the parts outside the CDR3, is DGGITQSPKYLFRKEGQNVTLSCEQNLNHDAMYWYRQDPGQGLRLIYYSQIVNDFQKGDIAEGYSVSREKKESFPLTVTSAQKNPTAFYLCASSMPVQGDTQYFGPGTRLTVL.

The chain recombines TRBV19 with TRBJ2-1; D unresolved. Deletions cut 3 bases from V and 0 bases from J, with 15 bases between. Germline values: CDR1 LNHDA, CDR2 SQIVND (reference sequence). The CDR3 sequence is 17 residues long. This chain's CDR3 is CASSIHPGQSSYNEQFF. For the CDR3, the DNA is TGTGCCAGTAGTATCCATCCGGGTCAGAGCTCCTACAATGAGCAGTTCTTC.

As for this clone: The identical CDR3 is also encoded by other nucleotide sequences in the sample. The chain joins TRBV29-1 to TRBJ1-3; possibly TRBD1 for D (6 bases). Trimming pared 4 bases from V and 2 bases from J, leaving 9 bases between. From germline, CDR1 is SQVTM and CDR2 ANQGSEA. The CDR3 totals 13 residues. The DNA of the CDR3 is TGCAGCGTTGCACAGGGAGCTGGAAACACCATATATTTT. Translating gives CSVAQGAGNTIYF.

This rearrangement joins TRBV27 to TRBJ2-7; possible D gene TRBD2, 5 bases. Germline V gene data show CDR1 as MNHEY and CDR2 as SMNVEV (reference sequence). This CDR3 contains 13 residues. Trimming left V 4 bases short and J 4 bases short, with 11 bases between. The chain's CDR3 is CASSSGFGYEQYF. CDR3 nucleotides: TGTGCCAGCAGTTCGGGGTTTGGGTACGAGCAGTACTTC.

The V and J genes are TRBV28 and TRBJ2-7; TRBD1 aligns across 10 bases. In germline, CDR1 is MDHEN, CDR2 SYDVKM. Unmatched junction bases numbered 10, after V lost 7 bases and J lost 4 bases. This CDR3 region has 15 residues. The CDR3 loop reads CASTPAPGQGYEQYF. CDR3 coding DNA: TGTGCCAGCACACCGGCCCCGGGACAGGGGTACGAGCAGTACTTC.

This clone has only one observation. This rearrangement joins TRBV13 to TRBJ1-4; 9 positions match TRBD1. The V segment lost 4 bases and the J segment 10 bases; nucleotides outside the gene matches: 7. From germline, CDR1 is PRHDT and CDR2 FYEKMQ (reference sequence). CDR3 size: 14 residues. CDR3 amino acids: CASSSTGGAGKLFF. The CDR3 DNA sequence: TGTGCCAGCAGCTCTACAGGGGGCGCGGGAAAACTGTTTTTT.

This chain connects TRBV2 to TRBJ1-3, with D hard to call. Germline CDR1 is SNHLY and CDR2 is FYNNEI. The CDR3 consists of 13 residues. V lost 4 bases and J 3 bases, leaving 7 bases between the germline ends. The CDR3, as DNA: TGTGCCAGCAGTGGGGGTCTTGGAAACACCATATATTTT. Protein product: CASSGGLGNTIYF. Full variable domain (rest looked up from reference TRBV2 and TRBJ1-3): EPEVTQTPSHQVTQMGQEVILRCVPISNHLYFYWYRQILGQKVEFLVSFYNNEISEKSEIFDDQFSVERPDGSNFTLKIRSTKLEDSAMYFCASSGGLGNTIYFGEGSWLTVV.

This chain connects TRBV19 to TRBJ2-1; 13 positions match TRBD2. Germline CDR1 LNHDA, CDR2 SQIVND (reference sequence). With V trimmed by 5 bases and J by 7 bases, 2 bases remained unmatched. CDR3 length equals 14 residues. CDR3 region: CASSSGLAGNEQFF. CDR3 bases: TGTGCCAGTAGTTCGGGACTAGCGGGGAATGAGCAGTTCTTC.